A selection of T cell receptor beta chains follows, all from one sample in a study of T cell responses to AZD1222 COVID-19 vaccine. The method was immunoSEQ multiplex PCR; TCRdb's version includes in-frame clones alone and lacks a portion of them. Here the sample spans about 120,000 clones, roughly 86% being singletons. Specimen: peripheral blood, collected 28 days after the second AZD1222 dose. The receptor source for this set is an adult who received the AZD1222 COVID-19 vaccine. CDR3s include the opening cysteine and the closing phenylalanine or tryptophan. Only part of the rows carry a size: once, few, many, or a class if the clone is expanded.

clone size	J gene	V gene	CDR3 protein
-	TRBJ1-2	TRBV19	CASSTHPGANYGYTF
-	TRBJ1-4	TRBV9	CASSEPGTNEKLFF
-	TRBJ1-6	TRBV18	CASSQGSSSYNSPLHF
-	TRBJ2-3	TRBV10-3	CAIGAGGRYSTDTQYF
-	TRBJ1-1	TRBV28	CASSPTREGTEAFF
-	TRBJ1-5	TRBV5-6	CASSSGQVSNQPQHF
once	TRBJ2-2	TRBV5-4	CASSALAGGTGELFF
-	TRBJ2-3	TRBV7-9	CASSLGAEGADTQYF
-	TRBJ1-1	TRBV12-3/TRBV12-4	CASTRTSNTEAFF
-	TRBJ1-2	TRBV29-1	CSVEEDEYNYGYTF
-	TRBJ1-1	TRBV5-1	CASRSGTLNTEAFF
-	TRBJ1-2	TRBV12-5	CASGLVTGDGYTF
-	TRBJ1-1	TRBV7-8	CASSRDRDRGAAFF
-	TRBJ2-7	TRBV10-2	CASTGDARSEYF
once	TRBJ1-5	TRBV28	CASEDGGNQPQHF
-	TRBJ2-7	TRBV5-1	CASSSGQGAQYF
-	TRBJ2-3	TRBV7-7	CASSRTSEADTQYF
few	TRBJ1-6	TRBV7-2	CASSLRTGVDSPLHF
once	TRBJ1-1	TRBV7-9	CASSLYAYTEAFF
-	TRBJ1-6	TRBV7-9	CASSSSGQGPYNSPLHF
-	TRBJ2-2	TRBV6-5	CASGEDRGRAGELFF
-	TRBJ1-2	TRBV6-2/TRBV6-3	CASSQQDVGGYTF
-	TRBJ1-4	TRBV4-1	CASSFRDRGEKLFF
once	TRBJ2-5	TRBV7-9	CASSLLGRIQETQYF
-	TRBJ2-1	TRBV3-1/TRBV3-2	CASTGSLSYNEQFF
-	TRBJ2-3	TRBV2	CASIPAVSTQYF
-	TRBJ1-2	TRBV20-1	CSAQRDYGYTF
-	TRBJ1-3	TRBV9	CASSVVPGNTIYF
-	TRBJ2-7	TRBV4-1	CASSPGQSSYEQYF